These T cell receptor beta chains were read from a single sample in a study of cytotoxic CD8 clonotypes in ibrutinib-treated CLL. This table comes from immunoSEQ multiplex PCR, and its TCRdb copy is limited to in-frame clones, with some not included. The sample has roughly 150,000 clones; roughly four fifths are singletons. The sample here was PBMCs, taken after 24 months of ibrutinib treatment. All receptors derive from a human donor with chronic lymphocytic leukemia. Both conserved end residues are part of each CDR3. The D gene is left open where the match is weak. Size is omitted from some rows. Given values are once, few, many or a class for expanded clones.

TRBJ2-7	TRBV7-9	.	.	TGTGCCAGCAGCGGGCTTTACGAGCAGTACTTC	CASSGLYEQYF
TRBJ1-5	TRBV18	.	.	TGTGCCAGCTCACCAGGGGTCCAGGAGCCCCAGCATTTT	CASSPGVQEPQHF
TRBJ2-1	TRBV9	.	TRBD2	TGTGCCAGCAGCGTAGGATCTAGCGGGCGGGGCAATGAGCAGTTCTTC	CASSVGSSGRGNEQFF
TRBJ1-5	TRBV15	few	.	TGTGCCACCAGCAGAGATCGGGGGCTCAGCAATCAGCCCCAGCATTTT	CATSRDRGLSNQPQHF
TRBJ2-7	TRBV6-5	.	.	TGTGCCAGCAAGACCGGCAGTACCTACGAGCAGTACTTC	CASKTGSTYEQYF
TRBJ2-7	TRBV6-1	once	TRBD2	TGTGCCAGCACCCCGGGGACTAGCGGGGGGGCCTGGGAGTACTTC	CASTPGTSGGAWEYF
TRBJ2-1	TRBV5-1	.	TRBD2	TGCGCCAGCAGCTTGATAGCCGGGGGGAACAATGAGCAGTTCTTC	CASSLIAGGNNEQFF
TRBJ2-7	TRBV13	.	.	TGTGCCAGCAGCTTAGCCGAGGGGGGCCCCCTACGCGCCGAGCAGTACTTC	CASSLAEGGPLRAEQYF
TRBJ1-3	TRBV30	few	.	TGTGCCTGGACCCGAGGGGGAGGAAACACCATATATTTT	CAWTRGGGNTIYF
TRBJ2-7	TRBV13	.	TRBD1	TGTGCCAGCAGCTCGTGGACAGGGCTCCCCTACGAGCAGTACTTC	CASSSWTGLPYEQYF
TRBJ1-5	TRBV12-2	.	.	TGTGCAAGTCGCTTACATCAGCCCCAGCATTTT	CASRLHQPQHF
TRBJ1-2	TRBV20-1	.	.	TGCAGTGCTAGAGACGGGGGAGGCTACACCTTC	CSARDGGGYTF
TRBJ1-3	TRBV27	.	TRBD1	TGTGCCAGCAGCCAAGGGGACAGATACTCTGGAAACACCATATATTTT	CASSQGDRYSGNTIYF
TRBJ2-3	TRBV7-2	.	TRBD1	TGTGCCAGCAGCTGGCGACAGGGAGAACGCACAGATACGCAGTATTTT	CASSWRQGERTDTQYF
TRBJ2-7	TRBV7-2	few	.	TGTGCCAGCACTCCCGAGGGGCCCCTGAGAGAGCAGTACTTC	CASTPEGPLREQYF
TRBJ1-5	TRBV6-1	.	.	TGTGCCAGCAGTATACAGGTCAATCAGCCCCAGCATTTT	CASSIQVNQPQHF
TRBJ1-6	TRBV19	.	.	TGTGCCAGTAGTAGGCGGGCGGCGTTTGAGAATTCACCCCTCCACTTT	CASSRRAAFENSPLHF
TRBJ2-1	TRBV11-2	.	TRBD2	TGTGCCAGCAGTAACGGACTAGCCCATGAGCAGTTCTTC	CASSNGLAHEQFF
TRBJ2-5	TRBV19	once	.	TGTGCCAGTAGTATCAGCGGCTCGGGAGAGACCCAGTACTTC	CASSISGSGETQYF
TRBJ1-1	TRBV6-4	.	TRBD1	TGTGCCAGCAGTGACTCCGGACAGGCCAACACTGAAGCTTTCTTT	CASSDSGQANTEAFF
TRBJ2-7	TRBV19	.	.	TGTGCCACCAGGGGGGACTTCTCCTACGAGCAGTACTTC	CATRGDFSYEQYF